The 15 T cell receptor beta chains below all came from one sample that was sequenced in a study of shared clonotypes between healthy human individuals. Assay: immunoSEQ multiplex PCR; the TCRdb copy retains only in-frame clones and omits some. The repertoire holds some 1,600,000 clones, with around 98% as singletons. Sequenced sample: naive CD4+ T cells sorted from blood. The subset denotes: CD45RA+ positively selected. The source of these receptors is a young man in good health.

The CDR3 DNA sequence: TGCGCCAGCAGCATAGGGACAGGGATTAACTATGGCTACACCTTC. Encoded protein: CASSIGTGINYGYTF. The chain has TRBV5-1 and TRBJ1-2; 9 nucleotides align to TRBD1. Trimming took 4 bases from V and 1 from J; bases not matched to a gene: 5. CDR3 length: 15 residues. Per germline, CDR1 SGHRS and CDR2 YFSETQ.

V is TRBV11-2 and J is TRBJ1-1; D uncertain. Germline V lookup: CDR1 SGHAT, CDR2 FQNNGV. V was clipped by 0 bases and J by 0 bases, with 11 bases between them. The length of the CDR3 is 16 residues. The CDR3 nucleotides read TGTGCCAGCAGCTTAGATGTTCGGGTTATGAACACTGAAGCTTTCTTT. This codes for CASSLDVRVMNTEAFF. The variable domain in full, with the rest retrieved from reference TRBV11-2 and TRBJ1-1, is EAGVAQSPRYKIIEKRQSVAFWCNPISGHATLYWYQQILGQGPKLLIQFQNNGVVDDSQLPKDRFSAERLKGVDSTLKIQPAKLEDSAVYLCASSLDVRVMNTEAFFGQGTRLTVV.

The count of this clone is one. The CDR3 reads CASSVGWREKLFF. The CDR3 nucleotides read TGTGCCAGCAGCGTAGGATGGCGCGAAAAACTGTTTTTT. The rearrangement uses TRBV9 and TRBJ1-4; unclear D gene. The CDR3 loop spans 13 amino acids. V was shortened by 0 bases and J by 8 bases, with 8 bases between the two germline ends. The germline CDR1 and CDR2 sequences are SGDLS and YYNGEE.

The chain carries TRBV9 and TRBJ1-2, with D perhaps matching TRBD1 (5 bases). From germline, CDR1 is SGDLS and CDR2 YYNGEE. CDR3 length equals 14 residues. Trimming pared 0 bases from V and 4 bases from J, leaving 10 bases between. CDR3 coding DNA: TGTGCCAGCAGCGTAGCTGAGGGGACCTATGGCTACACCTTC. It translates to CASSVAEGTYGYTF. Looking up the rest from reference TRBV9 and TRBJ1-2 gives the full variable domain: DSGVTQTPKHLITATGQRVTLRCSPRSGDLSVYWYQQSLDQGLQFLIQYYNGEERAKGNILERFSAQQFPDLHSELNLSSLELGDSALYFCASSVAEGTYGYTFGSGTRLTVV.

The V and J genes are TRBV5-4 and TRBJ2-7; 8 nucleotides agree with TRBD1. Germline CDR1 is SGHNT and CDR2 is YYREEE (reference sequence). Germline trimming cut 0 bases from V and 0 bases from J; bases unmatched to any gene: 17. The CDR3 extends over 20 amino acids. CDR3 region: CASSLGGQGIGGLSSYEQYF. The DNA of the CDR3 is TGTGCCAGCAGCTTGGGCGGACAGGGAATCGGGGGCCTTAGCTCCTACGAGCAGTACTTC.

The chain is built from TRBV19 and TRBJ2-1; 10 nucleotides align to TRBD2. Germline V lookup: CDR1 LNHDA, CDR2 SQIVND (reference sequence). This CDR3 is 16 amino acids long. Trimming removed 3 bases from V and 7 bases from J; junction bases left unmatched: 9. In DNA, the CDR3 is TGTGCCAGTAGTATTTCGGTAGCGGGAGGTCCAAATGAGCAGTTCTTC. Translated: CASSISVAGGPNEQFF.

The J gene is TRBJ2-3, the V gene TRBV11-2; 7 bases are a match to TRBD2. V shed 3 bases and J 4 bases; nucleotides not matched to a gene: 7. Germline V lookup: CDR1 SGHAT, CDR2 FQNNGV. The CDR3 contains 15 residues. This chain's CDR3 is CASSFGGSRADTQYF. CDR3 DNA sequence: TGTGCCAGCAGCTTCGGCGGGAGTAGGGCAGATACGCAGTATTTT.

The rearrangement joins TRBV28 to TRBJ2-7, with D hard to call. The CDR3 spans 12 residues. Looked up from germline, CDR1 is MDHEN and CDR2 is SYDVKM. The germline V and J ends were trimmed by 4 bases and 6 bases, with 10 bases remaining between them. Written as DNA, the CDR3 is TGTGCCAGCAGTTCCCCGAGGAGCGAGCAGTACTTC. The encoded protein is CASSSPRSEQYF. Filled out from reference TRBV28 and TRBJ2-7, the complete variable domain reads DVKVTQSSRYLVKRTGEKVFLECVQDMDHENMFWYRQDPGLGLRLIYFSYDVKMKEKGDIPEGYSVSREKKERFSLILESASTNQTSMYLCASSSPRSEQYFGPGTRLTVT.

The chain has TRBV7-9 and TRBJ1-5; maybe TRBD1 (6 bases). CDR1 SEHNR and CDR2 FQNEAQ come from the germline V gene (reference sequence). The CDR3 totals 15 residues. The V and J ends lost 1 base and 5 bases respectively, with 12 bases between them. The CDR3 nucleotides read TGTGCCAGCAGCTTAGTAGGGGGACCGGATCAGCCCCAGCATTTT. Translating it yields CASSLVGGPDQPQHF. Together with reference TRBV7-9 and TRBJ1-5, the CDR3 gives the full variable domain: DTGVSQNPRHKITKRGQNVTFRCDPISEHNRLYWYRQTLGQGPEFLTYFQNEAQLEKSRLLSDRFSAERPKGSFSTLEIQRTEQGDSAMYLCASSLVGGPDQPQHFGDGTRLSIL.

The chain links TRBV7-3 to TRBJ2-1; D gene ambiguous. Germline V lookup: CDR1 SGHTA, CDR2 FQGTGA. This CDR3 has 15 amino acids. V lost 5 bases and J lost 7, with 18 bases in between. Here the CDR3 DNA reads TGTGCCAGCAGCCCGAGGAGAAGTCTCGGGAATGAGCAGTTCTTC. As protein: CASSPRRSLGNEQFF.

The DNA of the CDR3 is TGTGCCATCAGTCAGGGAAGTGGCGAGCAGTACTTC. It codes for CAISQGSGEQYF. The gene calls are TRBV10-3 and TRBJ2-7; tentative D call: TRBD1 (5 bases). The length of the CDR3 is 12 residues. Trimming shortened V by 5 bases and J by 6 bases, and 11 bases separated the two germline ends. Germline V gene sequence: CDR1 ENHRY, CDR2 SYGVKD.

V usage is TRBV6-1 and J usage is TRBJ2-2; 7 bases align to TRBD2. Germline CDR1 is MNHNS and CDR2 is SASEGT. This CDR3 is 15 amino acids long. The V gene end was trimmed by 2 bases and the J gene end by 6 bases; junction bases not matched to a gene: 6. In DNA, the CDR3 is TGTGCCAGCAGTGAATTGCGGGAGAGGGCCGGGGAGCTGTTTTTT. Translation: CASSELRERAGELFF.

The gene calls are TRBV28 and TRBJ1-5; 7 bases fit TRBD1. Germline CDR1 reads MDHEN; CDR2 reads SYDVKM. V was clipped by 7 bases and J by 9 bases; unmatched bases: 12. CDR3 length: 14 amino acids. The DNA of the CDR3 is TGTGCCAGCAATTCCCGTGGGACAGAGTTGCCCCAGCATTTT. It codes for CASNSRGTELPQHF.

The chain uses TRBV19 and TRBJ2-2; maybe TRBD1 (6 bases). Trimming removed 7 bases at V and 5 bases at J, with 14 bases between. Looked up from germline, CDR1 is LNHDA and CDR2 is SQIVND (reference sequence). The CDR3 has 14 amino acids. The CDR3 nucleotides are TGTGCCAGTAAGGGGGTGTCAGGGACCGGGGAGCTGTTTTTT. This gives the protein CASKGVSGTGELFF.

The CDR3 loop reads CASSPRTVDDIQYF. The CDR3 nucleotides read TGTGCCAGCTCACCACGGACAGTTGACGACATTCAGTACTTC. The gene calls are TRBV18 and TRBJ2-4; a possible D gene is TRBD1 (6 bases). Trimming took off 1 base at V and 8 bases at J, with 12 bases between the two ends. CDR1 and CDR2 (germline): KGHSH, LQKENI. This CDR3 comprises 14 residues.